This TCR beta chain was observed in a study of blood T cell repertoires in COVID-19. Study at large: In each case, the material was cDNA or gDNA derived from T cells, B-cell-depleted T cells, or PBMCs.

Trimming cost V 3 bases and J 0 bases, with 12 bases left between them. The CDR3 runs to 16 residues. CDR1 and CDR2 from the germline V gene are KGHSH and LQKENI. This clone was counted a single time. Study processing details: Quantification of nucleated cells was approximated via reference gene primer amplification. The protocol was immunoSEQ multiplex PCR, while the TCRdb copy is restricted to in-frame clones and leaves out a portion. That table supplies the V and J calls and clone size; D and trimming were determined from the DNA. The sample has 250,000 or so clones, nearly 90% seen once. This receptor was obtained from a man aged 25 to 45 who had recovered from COVID-19. Sequenced input: PBMCs or T cells enriched from blood (not recorded which). The chain recombines TRBV18 with TRBJ2-4, with D perhaps matching TRBD2 (5 bases). The CDR3 region has the DNA TGTGCCAGCTCACCGGGAGCACCTCGAGCCAAAAACATTCAGTACTTC. This codes for CASSPGAPRAKNIQYF.